The clone carrying this T cell receptor (beta chain) was seen repeatedly, ten times or more. The data derive from a study of T cells after yellow fever vaccination. Each CDR3 protein gets one entry after TCRdb re-called the 5' RACE reads with MiXCR. The data contain about 510,000 distinct CDR3 sequences, 21% of them singletons. Here the sequenced sample was PBMCs, taken approximately 20 days after the first yellow fever vaccination. The sequence came from a young man who received the YFV17D yellow fever vaccine.

The DNA for the CDR3 is TGTGCCACCAGTGAGGTTGCCTACGAGCAGTACGTC. Amino acids: CATSEVAYEQYV. V usage is TRBV24-1 and J usage is TRBJ2-7, with D unclear. Between the trimmed V and J ends, which lost 4 bases and 2 bases, there was a span of 5 bases. Germline CDR1 is KGHDR and CDR2 is SFDVKD. The CDR3 extends over 12 amino acids.